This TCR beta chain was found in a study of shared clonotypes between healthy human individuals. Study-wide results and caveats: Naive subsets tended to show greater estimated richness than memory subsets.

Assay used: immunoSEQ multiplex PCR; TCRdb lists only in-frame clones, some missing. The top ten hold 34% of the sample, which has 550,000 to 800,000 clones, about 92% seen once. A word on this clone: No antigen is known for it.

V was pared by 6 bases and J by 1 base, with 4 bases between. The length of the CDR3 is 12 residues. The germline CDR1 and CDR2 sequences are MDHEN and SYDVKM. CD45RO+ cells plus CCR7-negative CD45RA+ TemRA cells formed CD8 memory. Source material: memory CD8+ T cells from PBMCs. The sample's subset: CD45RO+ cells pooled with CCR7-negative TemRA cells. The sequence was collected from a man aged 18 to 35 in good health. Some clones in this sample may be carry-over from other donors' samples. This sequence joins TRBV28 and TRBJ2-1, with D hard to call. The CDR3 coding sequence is TGTGCCAGCAGGGCGTCCTACAATGAGCAGTTCTTC. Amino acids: CASRASYNEQFF.